Given below is one T cell receptor (beta chain) in context. This clonotype was found a few times. Its antigen target is currently unknown. No clone much larger than this one lies a single base away; base qualities are absent. The germline V gene yields SGHAT for CDR1 and FQNNGV for CDR2. V is pared back by 2 bases and J by 0 bases, with 20 bases lying between the germline termini. The CDR3 measures 18 amino acids from cysteine to phenylalanine. Only the CDR3 part of the read is kept: 54 bases, read in frame from the first base. The method was PCR. Sequenced using an Illumina HiSeq 4000. Preparation of bulk TCR libraries followed a previously described approach, with the TCR primers listed in Table S5. The Qiagen AllPrep DNA/RNA kit was used to purify total RNA. Before analysis, reads from multiple sequencing runs of the same library were pooled. The original pipeline was this. Reads were retained only if the reads had an exact TCR constant sequence, and the retained reads were trimmed to 150 nt and grouped according to their 12-nt molecular barcodes. Reads inside each barcode group were sub-clustered using a 15% Levenshtein threshold, and a quality-weighted consensus sequence was constructed for each RNA molecule. Non-functional sequences were filtered out, along with any lower-count sequence sitting one edit away from another sequence. On the basis of fitting two negative binomial distributions, barcode sub-clusters with fewer than 20% of the maximum read count were discarded. TCRdb handled the public reads itself, with Q25 trimming in fastp and clone calling in MiXCR, and kept productive beta chains. One record per CDR3 amino acid sequence lists the most common genes and DNA. These V and J calls rely on TCRdb rather than the paper's analysis. This sample is represented by about 640,000 distinct CDR3 sequences; 20% of them were singletons. Of the sample, around 0.86% is held by the ten largest clones.

The data stem from a study of molecular identifiers for immune sequencing clone quantification (dated by TCRdb to 2016 to 2019). In the study overall: In a replicate experiment, RNA from roughly 18,000 or 92,000 naive CD8 T cells was split into five aliquots, four of which were sequenced. The study was a methods study using CD8 T cells to benchmark molecular-identifier clustering-based TCR repertoire sequencing (MIDCIRS) and TCR RNA copy counting. The investigation overall reported the following: Spiked-in Jurkat TCR RNA equal to a single cell's worth was reported to be detectable even within 1,200,000 naive CD8 T cells. When barcode sub-clustering was omitted, TCR diversity was inflated by chimeric consensus sequences, with chimeras reaching as high as 47%. Modeling estimated 3 to 3.5 recovered TCR RNA copies per cell, compared with about 10 by digital PCR, which implies roughly 30% capture efficiency. Highly expanded clone sizes could be underestimated if identical TCR molecules share a barcode. In CMV-specific effector cells, clones with more than 20 RNA copies contained over 99% of molecules, whereas in naive cells such clones contained under 1% of molecules. Spiked-in Jurkat TCR RNA (roughly 10 copies' worth), which is not part of the donor repertoire, was contained in the naive libraries.

Libraries of naive CD8 T cells were built from anywhere between about 17,000 and 1,000,000 sorted cells, with 10%, 30% or 50% of the purified RNA used. Naive CD8 T cells were FACS-sorted as CD8+CD4-CCR7+CD45RA+ on a BD FACSAria II into RLT Plus buffer. To test detection sensitivity, Jurkat RNA equal to approximately ten TCR copies was added to samples of roughly 18,000-1,100,000 naive CD8 T cells. Enrichment of CD8 T cells was performed with RosetteSep CD8+ T Cell Enrichment Cocktail and Ficoll-Paque, after which ACK red cell lysis was carried out. The chain joins TRBV11-2 to TRBJ2-7; too little of a D gene remains to name it. This clonotype was obtained from a human donor in good health. Some libraries in this study had Jurkat cell RNA spiked in. The sequencing sample was made of naive CD8+ T cells from blood, with Jurkat cell RNA spiked in. The cell subset or site label on this specimen signifies: FACS-sorted CD8+CD4-CCR7+CD45RA+ naive T cells. The DNA reads TGTGCCAGCAGCTTAAGATTTGCGTTAAGTGGCTTCTCCTACGAGCAGTACTTC. This gives the protein CASSLRFALSGFSYEQYF.